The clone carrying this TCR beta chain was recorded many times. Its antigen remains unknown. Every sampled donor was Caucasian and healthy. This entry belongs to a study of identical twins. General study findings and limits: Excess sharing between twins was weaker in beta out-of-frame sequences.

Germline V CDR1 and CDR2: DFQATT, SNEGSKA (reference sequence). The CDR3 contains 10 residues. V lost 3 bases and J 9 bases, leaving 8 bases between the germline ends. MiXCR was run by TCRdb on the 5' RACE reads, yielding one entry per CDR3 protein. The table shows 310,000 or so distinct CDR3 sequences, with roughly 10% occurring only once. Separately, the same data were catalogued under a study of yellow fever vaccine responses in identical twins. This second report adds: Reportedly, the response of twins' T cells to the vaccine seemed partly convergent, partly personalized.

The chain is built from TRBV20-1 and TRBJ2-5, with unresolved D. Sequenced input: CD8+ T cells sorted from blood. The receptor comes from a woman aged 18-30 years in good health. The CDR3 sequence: CSARGAAQYF. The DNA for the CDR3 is TGCAGTGCTAGGGGCGCGGCCCAGTACTTC.